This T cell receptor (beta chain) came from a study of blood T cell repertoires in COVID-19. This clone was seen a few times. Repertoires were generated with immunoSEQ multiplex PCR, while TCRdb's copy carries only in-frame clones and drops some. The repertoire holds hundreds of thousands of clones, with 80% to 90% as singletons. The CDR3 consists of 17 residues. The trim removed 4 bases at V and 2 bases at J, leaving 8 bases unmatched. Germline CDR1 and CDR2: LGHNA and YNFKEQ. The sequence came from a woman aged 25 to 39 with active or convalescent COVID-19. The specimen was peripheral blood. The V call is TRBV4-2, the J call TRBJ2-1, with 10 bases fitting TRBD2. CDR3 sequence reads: CASSLPSGSVTYNEQFF. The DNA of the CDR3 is TGTGCCAGCAGCCTGCCTAGCGGGAGTGTAACCTACAATGAGCAGTTCTTC.